Below, 31 T cell receptor beta chains from the same sample are listed, as sequenced in a study of shared clonotypes between healthy human individuals. Naive CD8 cells comprised CD45RO-negative, CCR7-positively selected cells, excluding terminally differentiated effector memory CD45RA+ cells. The data were produced by immunoSEQ multiplex PCR, yet TCRdb's version contains in-frame clones alone and is incomplete. The sample carries about 1,900,000 clones, about 95% recorded once. The sample was naive CD8+ T cells sorted from blood. These TCRs come from a young man in good health.

This chain connects TRBV11-2 to TRBJ1-1; no definite D call. The CDR3 has 13 amino acids. Per the germline V gene, CDR1 is SGHAT and CDR2 is FQNNGV. V shed 5 bases and J shed 5 bases, with 12 bases lying between them. CDR3 region: CASSPPGDTEAFF. In DNA, the CDR3 is TGTGCCAGCAGCCCTCCCGGGGATACTGAAGCTTTCTTT. Together with reference TRBV11-2 and TRBJ1-1, the CDR3 gives the full variable domain: EAGVAQSPRYKIIEKRQSVAFWCNPISGHATLYWYQQILGQGPKLLIQFQNNGVVDDSQLPKDRFSAERLKGVDSTLKIQPAKLEDSAVYLCASSPPGDTEAFFGQGTRLTVV.

This chain connects TRBV6-5 to TRBJ2-5; D gene uncertain. CDR1 MNHEY and CDR2 SVGAGI come from the germline V gene. CDR3 length: 15 residues. Trimming left V 6 bases short and J 4 bases short, with 18 bases between. The CDR3, as DNA: TGTGCCAGCAGCCTAAACAGAGTATCGGGAGAGACCCAGTACTTC. It translates to CASSLNRVSGETQYF.

The chain couples TRBV21-1 to TRBJ1-1; the table's D gene call, TRBD1, was not cross checked with the DNA. TRBV21-1 is a pseudogene. The CDR3 consists of 15 residues. As DNA, the CDR3 is TGTGCCAGCAGCGTCACAGGGCACAGGGACACTGAAGCTTTCTTT. Amino acid sequence: CASSVTGHRDTEAFF.

This sequence joins TRBV28 and TRBJ2-5; perhaps TRBD2 as D (6 bases). Deletions cut 1 base from V and 5 bases from J, with 14 bases between. The CDR3 loop spans 15 amino acids. Per germline, CDR1 MDHEN and CDR2 SYDVKM. The DNA for the CDR3 is TGTGCCAGCAGTTTATTCGGGGGAGAGGGGGAGACCCAGTACTTC. This encodes CASSLFGGEGETQYF.

The chain carries TRBV11-2 and TRBJ2-7; no reliable D call. The V end lost 0 bases, the J end lost 3 bases, and 9 bases lay between the germline ends. Germline CDR1 is SGHAT and CDR2 is FQNNGV. CDR3 length: 14 residues. CDR3 protein: CASSLDPEFYEQYF. The CDR3 bases are TGTGCCAGCAGCTTAGATCCAGAATTCTACGAGCAGTACTTC.

This rearrangement joins TRBV4-2 to TRBJ2-1, with 11 bases matching TRBD2. Germline trimming cut 1 base from V and 9 bases from J; bases unmatched to any gene: 8. Germline V gene data show CDR1 as LGHNA and CDR2 as YNFKEQ. CDR3 length: 16 residues. CDR3 protein: CASSQGLAGGWGEQFF. The CDR3 DNA is TGTGCCAGCAGCCAAGGGCTAGCGGGGGGATGGGGTGAGCAGTTCTTC.

The gene calls are TRBV19 and TRBJ2-1; D is unclear. Germline CDR1 reads LNHDA; CDR2 reads SQIVND (reference sequence). V was clipped by 7 bases and J by 0 bases, with 10 bases between them. This CDR3 has 14 amino acids. The CDR3 region is CASKDRSSYNEQFF. The DNA of the CDR3 is TGTGCCAGTAAGGACCGTAGCTCCTACAATGAGCAGTTCTTC. The variable domain in full, with the rest retrieved from reference TRBV19 and TRBJ2-1, is DGGITQSPKYLFRKEGQNVTLSCEQNLNHDAMYWYRQDPGQGLRLIYYSQIVNDFQKGDIAEGYSVSREKKESFPLTVTSAQKNPTAFYLCASKDRSSYNEQFFGPGTRLTVL.

The chain recombines TRBV7-9 with TRBJ2-3, with 11 bases aligning to TRBD2. CDR3 length: 16 residues. Germline CDR1 reads SEHNR; CDR2 reads FQNEAQ (reference sequence). The V and J ends lost 6 bases and 2 bases, in that order; junction bases with no gene match: 7. CDR3 in DNA: TGTGCCAGCAGACTAGGTAGCGGGGGGGTCACAGATACGCAGTATTTT. Translated: CASRLGSGGVTDTQYF.

The chain recombines TRBV4-3 with TRBJ2-7; 8 bases match TRBD1. Germline V gene sequence: CDR1 LGHNA, CDR2 YSLEER. The CDR3 extends over 15 amino acids. Unmatched junction bases numbered 9, after V lost 4 bases and J lost 4 bases. The CDR3 DNA is TGCGCCAGCAGCCCGGTACAGGGGGGATCGTACGAGCAGTACTTC. It translates to CASSPVQGGSYEQYF.

About this clone: Germline is not matched at one junction end, which may reflect a read error. The chain carries TRBV11-2 and TRBJ2-1; 7 bases map to TRBD2. Germline V CDR1 and CDR2: SGHAT, FQNNGV. The CDR3 length is 11 residues. The CDR3 DNA is TGTGCCAGCAGCCCAGGACTAGTGGTACTCTTC. Its translation: CASSPGLVVLF.

V gene TRBV10-2 combines with J gene TRBJ1-1, with a tentative D call TRBD1 (6 bases). From germline, CDR1 is WSHSY and CDR2 SAAADI. The ends were cut back, 2 bases at V and 5 bases at J, with 12 bases in the middle. This CDR3 spans 14 amino acids. The DNA of the CDR3 is TGCGCCAGCAGTGAGACGGGGGCAGGGACTGAAGCTTTCTTT. This translates into CASSETGAGTEAFF.

The chain employs TRBV27 and TRBJ1-2; 12 bases are a match to TRBD1. The CDR3 loop spans 16 amino acids. Germline assignment: CDR1 MNHEY and CDR2 SMNVEV (reference sequence). V was clipped by 4 bases and J by 8 bases; unmatched bases: 11. CDR3 coding DNA: TGTGCCAGCAGTTGGATACCGGGACAGGGGGCAAAAGGCTACACCTTC. Its translation: CASSWIPGQGAKGYTF.

In this sample, this clone turned up once. The chain has TRBV12-5 and TRBJ1-1, with D possibly matching TRBD1 (5 bases). V was trimmed by 3 bases and J by 6 bases, leaving 8 bases between them. The CDR3 contains 12 residues. CDR1 is LGHNT, CDR2 FRNRAP, per germline. CDR3 coding DNA: TGTGCTAGTGGTTTTACAGGAGCTGAAGCTTTCTTT. Its protein product is CASGFTGAEAFF.

This clone has just one count. V usage is TRBV11-1 and J usage is TRBJ2-5, with no clear D. Germline V CDR1 and CDR2: SGHAT, FQDESV (reference sequence). Trimming removed 1 base from V and 5 bases from J, with 17 bases in between. The CDR3 extends over 16 amino acids. CDR3 residues: CASSLERLTMLETQYF. The CDR3 coding sequence is TGTGCCAGCAGCTTAGAGAGACTCACAATGTTGGAGACCCAGTACTTC.

The chain uses TRBV7-2 and TRBJ2-1, with D possibly TRBD2 on 5 matching bases. The germline gives CDR1 SGHTA, CDR2 FQGNSA. The CDR3 runs 12 residues. V lost 5 bases and J lost 8, with 10 bases in between. CDR3 sequence reads: CASSHTGDEQFF. In DNA form, the CDR3 reads TGTGCCAGCAGCCACACCGGGGATGAGCAGTTCTTC.

The J gene is TRBJ1-5, the V gene TRBV9, with D possibly being TRBD1 (5 bases). Germline V gene data show CDR1 as SGDLS and CDR2 as YYNGEE. The CDR3 runs 16 residues. The ends were cut back, 1 base at V and 2 bases at J, with 13 bases in the middle. The CDR3 loop reads CASSVYRSQGNQPQHF. The CDR3 DNA sequence: TGTGCCAGCAGCGTATACAGGAGTCAAGGCAATCAGCCCCAGCATTTT.

The chain employs TRBV6-1 and TRBJ1-6; unclear D gene. The CDR3 runs 13 residues. Germline V gene lookup returns CDR1 MNHNS and CDR2 SASEGT. Trimming removed 6 bases at V and 2 bases at J, with 5 bases between. CDR3 nucleotides: TGTGCCAGCAGGTCCCCCTATAATTCACCCCTCCACTTT. It is translated as CASRSPYNSPLHF.

V gene TRBV2 combines with J gene TRBJ2-1, with 9 bases matching TRBD1. This CDR3 spans 15 amino acids. Germline values: CDR1 SNHLY, CDR2 FYNNEI. V gave up 4 bases and J gave up 5 bases; unmatched junction bases: 6. The DNA for the CDR3 is TGTGCCAGCAGTGCCGGGACAGGGAGTAACAATGAGCAGTTCTTC. This translates into CASSAGTGSNNEQFF.

The V call is TRBV7-9, the J call TRBJ1-2, with 9 nucleotides matching TRBD1. The germline V gene has CDR1 SEHNR and CDR2 FQNEAQ (reference sequence). The trim removed 5 bases at V and 5 bases at J, leaving 18 bases unmatched. This CDR3 is built from 18 residues. The CDR3 coding sequence is TGTGCCAGCAGCCTTGGGATGGGACAGGGAGAACACAGTTATGGCTACACCTTC. This translates into CASSLGMGQGEHSYGYTF.

The chain carries TRBV5-1 and TRBJ2-5, with D tentatively TRBD1 or TRBD2 (5 bases each). Judging by the DNA end, TRBJ2-7 fits better; the J call may be wrong. This CDR3 has 17 residues. Germline CDR1 and CDR2: SGHRS and YFSETQ. CDR3 residues: CASSLAPTGTSVYEQYF. The CDR3 DNA is TGCGCCAGCAGCTTGGCCCCGACCGGGACGTCGGTCTACGAGCAGTACTTC.

The chain couples TRBV9 to TRBJ1-1; D remains ambiguous. Between the trimmed V and J ends, which lost 3 bases and 3 bases, there was a span of 9 bases. Germline V CDR1 and CDR2: SGDLS, YYNGEE. There are 13 residues in the CDR3. CDR3 nucleotides: TGTGCCAGCAGCGCAGGAGGCTACACTGAAGCTTTCTTT. It encodes CASSAGGYTEAFF.

The V call is TRBV28, the J call TRBJ1-2, with unresolved D. In germline, CDR1 is MDHEN, CDR2 SYDVKM. With 4 bases removed from V and 4 bases from J, the gap between germline ends came to 13 bases. The CDR3 runs 14 residues. As DNA, the CDR3 is TGTGCCAGCAGTTCTCCATCAGAAACCTATGGCTACACCTTC. As protein: CASSSPSETYGYTF.

J is TRBJ2-7 and V is TRBV5-4; tentatively, D is TRBD1 or TRBD2 (5 bases each). Germline V CDR1 and CDR2: SGHNT, YYREEE (reference sequence). Trimming shortened V by 3 bases and J by 2 bases, and 9 bases separated the two germline ends. The CDR3 runs 13 residues. CDR3 sequence: CASSWGPTYEQYF. In DNA, the CDR3 is TGTGCCAGCAGCTGGGGACCGACCTACGAGCAGTACTTC.

The rearrangement links TRBV5-1 to TRBJ1-2; D remains ambiguous. This CDR3 is built from 17 residues. Germline CDR1 reads SGHRS; CDR2 reads YFSETQ. Trimming stripped 1 base from V and 8 bases from J, with 24 bases between. CDR3 amino acids: CASSLKSGGERIYGYTF. Written as DNA, the CDR3 is TGCGCCAGCAGCTTGAAGTCGGGAGGAGAAAGGATCTACGGCTACACCTTC.

This chain links TRBV5-4 with TRBJ2-3, with D maybe TRBD1 (6 bases). Trimming removed 4 bases at V and 1 base at J, with 16 bases between. Per germline, CDR1 SGHNT and CDR2 YYREEE (reference sequence). This CDR3 comprises 16 residues. CDR3 in amino acids: CASSARDTRRTDTQYF. The CDR3 DNA reads as TGTGCCAGCAGCGCCCGGGACACCAGACGCACAGATACGCAGTATTTT.

The J gene is TRBJ2-2, the V gene TRBV28; 10 bases map to TRBD2. The CDR3 covers 18 residues. Germline assignment: CDR1 MDHEN and CDR2 SYDVKM. The ends lost 6 bases at V and 0 bases at J; junction bases unmatched: 10. This CDR3 reads CASSAGSGGGPNTGELFF. As DNA, the CDR3 is TGTGCCAGCAGCGCCGGAAGCGGGGGGGGACCGAACACCGGGGAGCTGTTTTTT.

Concerning this clone itself: The same CDR3 also results from other DNA sequences found in this sample. The gene calls are TRBV10-3 and TRBJ1-1; no clear D. Per germline, CDR1 ENHRY and CDR2 SYGVKD. Trimming removed 4 bases at V and 5 bases at J, with 5 bases between. The CDR3 contains 11 residues. This chain's CDR3 is CAISVGTEAFF. The CDR3 DNA is TGTGCCATCAGTGTAGGGACTGAAGCTTTCTTT.

The chain recombines TRBV5-1 with TRBJ2-3, with 10 bases identical to TRBD2. The CDR3 sequence is 17 residues long. Trimming cost V 0 bases and J 0 bases; bases outside gene matches: 4. CDR1 and CDR2 (germline): SGHRS, YFSETQ. CDR3 amino acids: CASSLDPSGSSTDTQYF. The CDR3 region has the DNA TGCGCCAGCAGCTTGGACCCTAGCGGGAGTAGCACAGATACGCAGTATTTT.

The chain recombines TRBV7-9 with TRBJ2-1; unclear D gene. Trimming stripped 8 bases from V and 4 bases from J, with 18 bases between. Germline V gene data show CDR1 as SEHNR and CDR2 as FQNEAQ (reference sequence). The CDR3 contains 15 residues. CDR3 residues: CASGSPLGPYNEQFF. The DNA for the CDR3 is TGTGCCAGCGGTTCCCCCCTAGGCCCGTACAATGAGCAGTTCTTC.

The genes are TRBV2 and TRBJ1-3; TRBD1 is a possible D gene (5 bases). CDR3 size: 16 residues. V was clipped by 8 bases and J by 0 bases, with 17 bases between them. Germline V lookup: CDR1 SNHLY, CDR2 FYNNEI. CDR3 in amino acids: CASGAGLLSSGNTIYF. The CDR3 region has the DNA TGTGCCAGCGGAGCGGGACTGTTGAGCTCTGGAAACACCATATATTTT.

CDR3 sequence (DNA): TGTGCCAGCAGCTTGGGGATCTACGAGCAGTACTTC. Protein sequence: CASSLGIYEQYF. This chain connects TRBV5-8 to TRBJ2-7; no clear D gene. The CDR3 consists of 12 residues. V shed 0 bases and J shed 3 bases, with 4 bases lying between them. The germline CDR1 and CDR2 sequences are SGHTS and YDEGEE.